This T cell receptor (beta chain) was identified during a study of T cell responses to AZD1222 COVID-19 vaccine. Libraries were prepared by immunoSEQ multiplex PCR; TCRdb keeps only in-frame clonotypes and omits some of them. The sample lists 120,000 to 150,000 clones, about 91% occurring once. Per germline, CDR1 SNHLY and CDR2 FYNNEI. V was trimmed by 6 bases and J by 4 bases, leaving 13 bases between them. The CDR3 spans 14 residues. Study results and caveats: White British donors predominated, females outnumbered males, and clonal diversity was possibly underestimated. Per reports, nearly half of all spike-specific TCRs target regions that are unmutated in variants. Baseline serostatus was positive in only a handful of AZD1222 recipients.

For this clone: What it binds is not known.

The genes are TRBV2 and TRBJ2-1; D possibly matches TRBD1 or TRBD2 (5 bases each). The clonotype was recovered from an adult in good health. The starting material was peripheral blood, obtained on day 0 of MenACWY control vaccination. The CDR3 region has the DNA TGTGCCAGCAGCCGGGACCCTTTATACAATGAGCAGTTCTTC. Protein: CASSRDPLYNEQFF.